One TCR beta chain is described in this entry. Its target is unknown. These data originate in a study of cytomegalovirus exposure and HLA in healthy donors. Study information: The use of the same platform for the 100 to 150 validation repertoires and the roughly 680 first-cohort repertoires was reported by a later analysis. Findings and limits, study-wide: Confirmation was obtained in vitro that three CMV-associated chains are specific for CMV antigens.

Clones were read by immunoSEQ multiplex PCR, and TCRdb kept only the in-frame ones, dropping some. Among tens of thousands of clones, 90% to 95% were seen once, and the ten largest hold approximately 0.7%. CDR3 size: 17 residues. The germline V gene has CDR1 MNHEY and CDR2 SMNVEV (reference sequence). V was pared by 3 bases and J by 7 bases, with 16 bases of the junction left unmatched. The donors were members of the validation cohort, which comprised 100 to 150 subjects and was separate from the first cohort of 600 to 800 subjects. Sequencing input: PBMCs. V and J are TRBV27 and TRBJ2-7, with TRBD1 matching over 9 bases. This clonotype originated in a man between 18 and 35 years old in good health and CMV-seronegative. The CDR3 DNA sequence: TGTGCCAGCAGTTTCCAATCCTCCGGGACAGGGATGAGGGAGCAGTACTTC. This codes for CASSFQSSGTGMREQYF.